These 15 T cell receptor beta chains were sequenced from one sample in a study of CXCR3 chemokines and chemotherapy response in bladder cancer. TCRdb independently ran MiXCR on the PCR reads; one entry per CDR3 protein. The sample shows over 2,000 distinct CDR3 sequences, 7.4% of them seen only once. The sample was collected from a patient whose treatment included neoadjuvant chemotherapy. The receptors derive from a human donor with bladder cancer that responded to neoadjuvant chemotherapy.

Relative to its sample, this clonotype is large (0.1 to 1%). The CDR3 DNA follows: TGCAGCGTTGCAGTCGTACTAGGATCCTACAATGAGCAGTTCTTC. Encoded protein: CSVAVVLGSYNEQFF. The rearrangement uses TRBV29-1 and TRBJ2-1; perhaps TRBD2 as D (5 bases). The CDR3 has 15 residues. The germline gives CDR1 SQVTM, CDR2 ANQGSEA. The ends were cut back, 4 bases at V and 1 base at J, with 14 bases in the middle.

By frequency in the sample, this clonotype is medium-sized (0.01 to 0.1%). The chain couples TRBV19 to TRBJ2-1, with 10 positions matching TRBD2. The CDR3 spans 16 residues. Germline trimming cut 6 bases from V and 9 bases from J; bases unmatched to any gene: 14. Germline CDR1 LNHDA, CDR2 SQIVND (reference sequence). Written as DNA, the CDR3 is TGTGCCAGTAGCCCACCGGTGCTAGCGGGAGTTACTGAGCAGTTCTTC. This codes for CASSPPVLAGVTEQFF.

Note on this clonotype: The germline gene is not matched at one end of the junction; a read error may be the cause. This chain connects TRBV20-1 to TRBJ1-1; 7 nucleotides agree with TRBD1. CDR1 DFQATT and CDR2 SNEGSKA come from the germline V gene (reference sequence). This CDR3 is 16 amino acids long. The CDR3 nucleotides are TGCTGTGCACAGACTGCGGGACAGAGTATGAACACTGAAGCTTTCTTT. Amino acid sequence: CCAQTAGQSMNTEAFF.

The V call is TRBV20-1, the J call TRBJ2-3; D remains unclear. Trimming cost V 5 bases and J 5 bases, with 17 bases left between them. Germline CDR1 is DFQATT and CDR2 is SNEGSKA (reference sequence). This CDR3 comprises 14 residues. CDR3 nucleotide sequence: TGCAGTGCTCCCGTGATAGGGAAGGGAGATACGCAGTATTTT. Its protein product is CSAPVIGKGDTQYF.

This clonotype was found a few times. The chain has TRBV5-6 and TRBJ2-7, with D uncertain. Germline V gene lookup returns CDR1 SGHDT and CDR2 YYEEEE. Trimming stripped 6 bases from V and 2 bases from J, with 21 bases between. CDR3 length equals 16 residues. Here the CDR3 DNA reads TGTGCCAGCATCAACTTTAGGGTGAGGAATACCTACGAGCAGTACTTC. It translates to CASINFRVRNTYEQYF.

By sample fraction, this clonotype is medium-sized. V and J are TRBV19 and TRBJ2-1; 12 bases agree with TRBD2. Germline CDR1 reads LNHDA; CDR2 reads SQIVND (reference sequence). CDR3 length: 16 amino acids. J was trimmed by 7 bases and V by 5 bases; bases with no gene match: 9. CDR3 region: CASSFLAGGLGNEQFF. In DNA, the CDR3 is TGTGCCAGTAGTTTCCTAGCGGGAGGGTTGGGGAATGAGCAGTTCTTC.

By sample share, this clonotype is medium-sized. This chain connects TRBV24-1 to TRBJ2-3; 8 nucleotides agree with TRBD1. The CDR3 is 15 amino acids. CDR1 is KGHDR, CDR2 SFDVKD, per germline. Trimming took 2 bases from V and 6 from J; bases not matched to a gene: 6. CDR3 region: CATSDSGGAMDTQYF. The CDR3 bases are TGTGCCACCAGTGATTCAGGGGGCGCCATGGATACGCAGTATTTT.

For this clonotype: A single base separates this from a much larger clone, so it may be a read error. The chain recombines TRBV13 with TRBJ2-7; perhaps TRBD2 as D (6 bases). CDR1 is PRHDT, CDR2 FYEKMQ, per germline (reference sequence). CDR3 length: 15 amino acids. The CDR3 bases are TGTGCCACCAGCTCATCAAGGGAGGATCCCTACGAGCAGTACTTC. Translation gives CATSSSREDPYEQYF.

The rearrangement uses TRBV28 and TRBJ2-7; D is uncertain. This CDR3 has 12 amino acids. Germline CDR1 reads MDHEN; CDR2 reads SYDVKM. The V and J ends lost 6 bases and 3 bases respectively, with 9 bases between them. CDR3 protein: CASSSPSYEQYF. In DNA form, the CDR3 reads TGTGCCAGCAGCTCTCCTAGCTACGAGCAGTACTTC.

This clonotype has a handful of counts. The chain has TRBV11-1 and TRBJ2-7; TRBD2 matches at 10 bases. This CDR3 is built from 17 residues. The germline CDR1 and CDR2 sequences are SGHAT and FQDESV (reference sequence). V dropped 5 bases and J dropped 2; count of bases not matched to a gene: 12. Here the CDR3 DNA reads TGTGCCAGCAGCGCAACTTTTACTAGCGGGGTTGCCTACGAGCAGTACTTC. It encodes CASSATFTSGVAYEQYF.

By sample share, this clonotype is medium-sized. V usage is TRBV6-1 and J usage is TRBJ2-7, with 9 bases lining up with TRBD1. Trimming cost V 0 bases and J 5 bases; bases outside gene matches: 8. This CDR3 has 16 residues. Germline CDR1 and CDR2: MNHNS and SASEGT. This chain's CDR3 is CASSEAMGQGLNEQYF. The CDR3, as DNA: TGTGCCAGCAGTGAAGCCATGGGACAGGGTCTCAACGAGCAGTACTTC.

The V call is TRBV6-1, the J call TRBJ2-7; no clear D gene. Germline assignment: CDR1 MNHNS and CDR2 SASEGT. The CDR3 length is 12 residues. The V gene lost 5 bases and the J gene lost 3 bases, with 8 bases spanning the gap. CDR3 loop: CASSQTSYEQYF. For the CDR3, the DNA is TGTGCCAGCAGTCAAACAAGCTACGAGCAGTACTTC.

The table lists this clonotype with many counts. V is TRBV19 and J is TRBJ2-5; D unclear. CDR1 and CDR2 from the germline V gene are LNHDA and SQIVND (reference sequence). This CDR3 comprises 15 residues. Trimming shortened V by 4 bases and J by 2 bases, and 14 bases separated the two germline ends. CDR3 sequence (DNA): TGTGCCAGTAGTACGTCCGGTAACAAACAAGAGACCCAGTACTTC. The encoded protein is CASSTSGNKQETQYF.

This clonotype has at least ten counts. The chain combines TRBV5-6 with TRBJ1-4; D unclear. CDR3 size: 14 residues. CDR1 is SGHDT, CDR2 YYEEEE, per germline. Trimming removed 4 bases at V and 0 bases at J, with 7 bases between. In nucleotides, the CDR3 is TGTGCCAGCAGCCACATAGCAACTAATGAAAAACTGTTTTTT. Translated, it gives CASSHIATNEKLFF.

This clonotype is judged medium-sized. J is TRBJ2-1 and V is TRBV19; 10 nucleotides match TRBD2. The CDR3 runs to 15 residues. The germline V gene has CDR1 LNHDA and CDR2 SQIVND (reference sequence). With 8 bases clipped from V and 5 bases from J, the junction kept 9 bases outside the gene matches. CDR3 protein: CASRLAGIGHNEQFF. The CDR3 DNA reads TGTGCCAGTCGACTAGCGGGCATTGGGCACAATGAGCAGTTCTTC.